Each of the 26 T cell receptor beta chains below was sequenced from the same sample in a study of blood T cells in healthy people across ages. Together with a sample-barcoded 5' primer, a J-beta primer mix was included in a second PCR lasting roughly 7 to 11 cycles. TCRdb re-called the 5' RACE reads through MiXCR, storing one row per CDR3 protein. The repertoire has approximately 580,000 distinct CDR3 sequences, about 24% of them found once; the top ten carry roughly 9.4%. The same specimen was also included in a second study, on T cells of mothers and their children.

Sequencing was performed on blood. The receptors were gathered from a boy between 10 and 17 years old in good health.

This clonotype was counted only a few times. An end of the junction does not agree with germline; a read error may underlie this. The CDR3 reads CASSSGQGIRYF. For the CDR3, the DNA is TGCGCCAGCAGCTCGGGACAGGGCATTCGGTACTTC. This sequence joins TRBV5-1 and TRBJ2-4; 9 bases agree with TRBD1. The CDR3 runs to 12 residues. Germline V gene data show CDR1 as SGHRS and CDR2 as YFSETQ.

V gene TRBV27 combines with J gene TRBJ2-7, with TRBD1 matching 10 bases. Germline V CDR1 and CDR2: MNHEY, SMNVEV (reference sequence). J was trimmed by 4 bases and V by 5 bases; bases with no gene match: 5. The CDR3 totals 14 residues. The CDR3 sequence is CASSPWDRGYEQYF. DNA of the CDR3: TGTGCCAGCAGTCCGTGGGACAGGGGATACGAGCAGTACTTC.

CDR3 loop: CASCTITDPSLHF. In DNA form, the CDR3 reads TGTGCCAGCTGCACAATTACTGACCCGTCCCTCCACTTT. The gene calls are TRBV28 and TRBJ1-6; D not resolved. The germline V and J ends were trimmed by 8 bases and 14 bases, with 19 bases remaining between them. Germline CDR1 reads MDHEN; CDR2 reads SYDVKM. CDR3 length: 13 residues.

There are a few counts of this clonotype. The junction does not match germline at one end; this may be a read error. The CDR3 loop is CVSSAGEETQYF. The DNA of the CDR3 is TGTGTCAGCTCAGCGGGGGAAGAGACCCAGTACTTC. The chain recombines TRBV9 with TRBJ2-5; 8 bases are a match to TRBD2. Looked up from germline, CDR1 is SGDLS and CDR2 is YYNGEE. This CDR3 comprises 12 residues.

This clonotype has more than one count but fewer than ten. A much larger clone lies a single base off, so this may be a read error. The chain couples TRBV4-3 to TRBJ2-1; 8 nucleotides agree with TRBD1. Germline values: CDR1 LGHNA, CDR2 YSLEER. After removal of 1 base from V and 8 bases from J, the junction contained 10 bases not matched to a gene. CDR3 size: 16 residues. CDR3: CASSQGYRGMYDEQFF. Here the CDR3 DNA reads TGCGCCAGCAGCCAAGGCTACAGGGGGATGTACGATGAGCAGTTCTTC.

This clonotype was detected only a few times. The chain employs TRBV4-3 and TRBJ2-5, with TRBD1 identical over 9 bases. The DNA end lines up better with TRBJ2-7; the J call may be wrong. Germline V CDR1 and CDR2: LGHNA, YSLEER. The CDR3 is 17 residues long. Written as DNA, the CDR3 is TGCGCCAGCAGCCAAGATGAGGGGACAGGGCGACCCTACGAGCAGTACTTC. Translated, it gives CASSQDEGTGRPYEQYF.

There are a few counts of this clonotype. The CDR3 region is CASKQSPWDRGRTTNEKLFF. CDR3 bases: TGTGCCAGCAAACAATCTCCGTGGGACAGGGGGCGCACAACTAATGAAAAACTGTTTTTT. The chain uses TRBV28 and TRBJ1-4; TRBD1 agrees at 12 bases. The V and J ends lost 7 bases and 0 bases, in that order; junction bases with no gene match: 15. The CDR3 spans 20 residues. Germline V gives CDR1 MDHEN, CDR2 SYDVKM.

This sequence joins TRBV4-3 and TRBJ1-2; a possible D gene is TRBD1 (5 bases). Trimming removed 0 bases at V and 1 base at J, with 12 bases between. The CDR3 sequence is 16 residues long. CDR1 and CDR2 (germline): LGHNA, YSLEER. DNA for the CDR3: TGCGCCAGCAGCCAAGATCATTATGGGGGTAACTATGGCTACACCTTC. Amino acids: CASSQDHYGGNYGYTF.

To note about this clonotype: This may be a read error, as it is one base from a much larger clone. V is TRBV7-9 and J is TRBJ2-7; D possibly corresponds to TRBD1 (5 bases). Germline V gives CDR1 SEHNR, CDR2 FQNEAQ (reference sequence). V gave up 6 bases and J gave up 0 bases, with 6 bases separating them. The CDR3 length is 12 residues. The CDR3 DNA reads as TGTGCCAGCAGGGACATCTCCTACGAGCAGTACTTC. Translated: CASRDISYEQYF.

The CDR3 spells CATGVRGDTQYF. In nucleotides, the CDR3 is TGTGCCACAGGGGTCCGCGGAGATACGCAGTATTTT. This chain connects TRBV6-1 to TRBJ2-3; tentative D call: TRBD1 (6 bases). Per germline, CDR1 MNHNS and CDR2 SASEGT. V lost 10 bases, J lost 5 bases, and 13 bases lay in between. The CDR3 consists of 12 residues.

The genes are TRBV6-1 and TRBJ2-2; 8 bases fit TRBD1. The CDR3 extends over 16 amino acids. Germline V gene sequence: CDR1 MNHNS, CDR2 SASEGT. Unmatched junction bases numbered 9, after V lost 7 bases and J lost 2 bases. The CDR3 is CASNPQGAGNTGELFF. The DNA of the CDR3 is TGTGCCAGCAATCCCCAGGGGGCGGGTAACACCGGGGAGCTGTTTTTT.

This clonotype showed up just a few times. The J gene is TRBJ2-1, the V gene TRBV5-1; TRBD2 might be the D (5 bases). CDR3 length equals 15 residues. V gave up 2 bases and J gave up 8 bases, with 17 bases separating them. Looked up from germline, CDR1 is SGHRS and CDR2 is YFSETQ. The CDR3 coding sequence is TGCGCCAGCAGCTTTCAACTACTCCCCGGGGATGAGCAGTTCTTC. This sequence encodes CASSFQLLPGDEQFF.

About this clonotype itself: Compared with germline, one end of the junction differs, possibly owing to a read error. This rearrangement joins TRBV5-1 to TRBJ1-3, with a tentative D call TRBD1 (6 bases). This CDR3 has 17 residues. The germline CDR1 and CDR2 sequences are SGHRS and YFSETQ. The DNA of the CDR3 is TGCGCCAGCAGCTTGGAAGGGGGTCCACTCTCTGGAAGCACCATATATTTT. As protein: CASSLEGGPLSGSTIYF.

This clonotype was picked up a small number of times. This chain links TRBV24-1 with TRBJ1-5, with a weak D call TRBD1 (6 bases). The CDR3 extends over 14 amino acids. CDR1 is KGHDR and CDR2 is SFDVKD in the germline V gene. V was clipped by 5 bases and J by 4 bases, with 11 bases between them. As DNA, the CDR3 is TGTGCCACCAGTGTTGGGGGGCGGAATCAGCCCCAGCATTTT. This translates into CATSVGGRNQPQHF.

This clonotype came up a few times. This chain uses TRBV4-1 with TRBJ1-6; D is perhaps TRBD1 (6 bases). CDR1 MGHRA and CDR2 YSYEKL come from the germline V gene. The CDR3 consists of 16 residues. V was clipped by 1 base and J by 9 bases, with 16 bases between them. In DNA, the CDR3 is TGCGCCAGCAGCCAAGGCGTTCGGGGGGCGAGTTCACCCCTCCACTTT. It yields the protein CASSQGVRGASSPLHF.

As to this clonotype: At one boundary the junction diverges from the germline segment, which might be a read error. The chain has TRBV7-2 and TRBJ2-7; maybe TRBD1 (6 bases). The CDR3 sequence is 14 residues long. Germline V gives CDR1 SGHTA, CDR2 FQGNSA. CDR3 sequence: CASSYRDTLYEQYF. The CDR3 region has the DNA TGTGCCAGTAGCTACCGGGACACCCTCTACGAGCAGTACTTC.

V and J are TRBV4-3 and TRBJ2-2; 15 bases are a match to TRBD2. J gave up 7 bases and V 2 bases, and 5 bases lay outside the gene matches. CDR1 and CDR2 (germline): LGHNA, YSLEER. This CDR3 has 17 amino acids. The CDR3 DNA reads TGCGCCAGCAGCCAAAGGACTAGCGGGGGGGCCGGCGGGGAGCTGTTTTTT. It codes for CASSQRTSGGAGGELFF.

CDR3 sequence (DNA): TGCGCCAGCAGCTCGGGACAGACCACAGATACGCAGTATTTT. Its protein product is CASSSGQTTDTQYF. The genes are TRBV5-1 and TRBJ2-3; 7 nucleotides line up with TRBD1. CDR3 length equals 14 residues. CDR1 and CDR2 (germline): SGHRS, YFSETQ. Trimming cost V 3 bases and J 2 bases; bases outside gene matches: 3.

This chain connects TRBV11-2 to TRBJ2-7, with D tentatively TRBD2 (6 bases). V gave up 1 base and J gave up 6 bases, with 13 bases separating them. Germline CDR1 reads SGHAT; CDR2 reads FQNNGV. The CDR3 has 14 residues. The CDR3 nucleotides read TGTGCCAGCAGCTTAGGGAGGGGTGTCGTCGAGCAGTACTTC. Its protein is CASSLGRGVVEQYF.

V gene TRBV7-2 combines with J gene TRBJ2-7; no firm D call. There are 15 residues in the CDR3. Germline V gene data show CDR1 as SGHTA and CDR2 as FQGNSA. The V gene lost 0 bases and the J gene lost 3 bases, with 12 bases spanning the gap. The CDR3 is CASSLAGPSYYEQYF. CDR3 nucleotides: TGTGCCAGCAGCTTAGCAGGGCCGAGTTACTACGAGCAGTACTTC.

This clonotype is a singleton in its sample. The rearrangement links TRBV3-1 to TRBJ2-5; 7 positions match TRBD2. V gave up 7 bases and J gave up 4 bases; unmatched junction bases: 6. The CDR3 sequence is 13 residues long. Germline values: CDR1 LGHDT, CDR2 YNNKEL (reference sequence). As DNA, the CDR3 is TGTGCCAGCATATCTGGGGAGGGAGAGACCCAGTACTTC. Amino acids: CASISGEGETQYF.

This clonotype was seen a few times. CDR3 bases: TGTGCCAGCAGCTTAGTGGGAATTGGGGAGCAGTACTTC. Amino acids: CASSLVGIGEQYF. The chain recombines TRBV7-2 with TRBJ2-1, with D unclear. TRBJ2-7 explains the end of the DNA better; the J call may be wrong. CDR1 SGHTA and CDR2 FQGNSA come from the germline V gene. This CDR3 has 13 residues.

The chain couples TRBV4-2 to TRBJ1-2, with unresolved D. This CDR3 spans 13 amino acids. Trimming left V 0 bases short and J 4 bases short, with 6 bases between. Germline V gene data show CDR1 as LGHNA and CDR2 as YNFKEQ. CDR3 in DNA: TGTGCCAGCAGCCAAGACAACCTCTATGGCTACACCTTC. It translates to CASSQDNLYGYTF.

This clonotype was observed a few times. The V and J genes are TRBV4-1 and TRBJ1-5, with D hard to call. The CDR3 has 18 residues. Germline assignment: CDR1 MGHRA and CDR2 YSYEKL. V lost 6 bases, J lost 3 bases, and 24 bases lay in between. The CDR3 DNA reads TGCGCCAGCAGACCAACCGCCTGGACCGACATTGCCAATCAGCCCCAGCATTTT. Protein: CASRPTAWTDIANQPQHF.

The rearrangement links TRBV27 to TRBJ2-7; D may be TRBD1 or TRBD2 (5 bases each). Germline CDR1 and CDR2: MNHEY and SMNVEV (reference sequence). The CDR3 covers 13 residues. Trimming removed 4 bases at V and 2 bases at J, with 9 bases between. CDR3: CASSWGWAYEQYF. The CDR3 bases are TGTGCCAGCAGTTGGGGGTGGGCCTACGAGCAGTACTTC.

The chain joins TRBV7-9 to TRBJ1-5; a possible D gene is TRBD1 (5 bases). Germline V lookup: CDR1 SEHNR, CDR2 FQNEAQ (reference sequence). This CDR3 region has 13 residues. As DNA, the CDR3 is TGTGCGGACAAGAAATATAGCAATCAGCCCCAGCATTTT. Its protein product is CADKKYSNQPQHF.